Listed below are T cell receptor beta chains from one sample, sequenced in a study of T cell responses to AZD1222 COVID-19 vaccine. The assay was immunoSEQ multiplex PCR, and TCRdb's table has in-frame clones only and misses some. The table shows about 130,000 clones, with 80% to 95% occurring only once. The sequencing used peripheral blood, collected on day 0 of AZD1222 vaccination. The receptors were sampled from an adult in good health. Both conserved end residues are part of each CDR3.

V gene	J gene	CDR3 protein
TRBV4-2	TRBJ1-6	CASSQASSYNSPLHF
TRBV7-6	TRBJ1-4	CASSRDNGRTNEKLFF
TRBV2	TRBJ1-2	CASTRAGSYGYTF
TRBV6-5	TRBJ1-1	CASSFLGATEAFF
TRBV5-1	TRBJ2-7	CASSLRASGSEQYF
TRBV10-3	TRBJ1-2	CAISATGTGLSPNYGYTF
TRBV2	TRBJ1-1	CASARDATEAFF
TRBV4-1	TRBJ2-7	CASSQDRGRGGTYEQYF
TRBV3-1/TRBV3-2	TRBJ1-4	CASSQGQGRSEKLFF
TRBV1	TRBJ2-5	CTSSPVGLLAGGPEETQYF
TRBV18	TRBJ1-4	CASSLGRGENEKLFF
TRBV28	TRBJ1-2	CASSSPGLGGYTF
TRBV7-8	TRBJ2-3	CASSLNRNRESTDTQYF
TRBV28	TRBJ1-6	CASSSGQGSSPLHF
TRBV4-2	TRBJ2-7	CASSQDGDEQYF
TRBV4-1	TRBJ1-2	CASSQDQLYRYGYTF
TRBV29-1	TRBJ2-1	CSVPGLAGGSLNEQFF
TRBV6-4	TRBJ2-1	CASSDLAGANEQFF
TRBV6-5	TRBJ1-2	CASSYNRNYGYTF
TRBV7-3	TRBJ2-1	CASSLPGGSAHNEQFF
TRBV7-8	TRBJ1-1	CASSLAGQGGRRTEAFF
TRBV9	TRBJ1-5	CASSVGENNQPQHF
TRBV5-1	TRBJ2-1	CASSLEGNSYNEQFF
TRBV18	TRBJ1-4	CASSPGTGHEKLFF
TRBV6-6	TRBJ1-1	CASSYGRYTEAFF
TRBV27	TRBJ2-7	CASAQNWDTASYEQYF
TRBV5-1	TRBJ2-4	CASSLDQTSGRLWAKNIQYF
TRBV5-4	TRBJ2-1	CASSLASFNEQFF
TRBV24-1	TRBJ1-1	CATSDSRDRVWRAFF
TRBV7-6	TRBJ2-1	CASSLGASGLINEQFF
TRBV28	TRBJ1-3	CASSLGQPLGNTIYF
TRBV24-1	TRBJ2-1	CATSTDSGLAGVNNEQFF
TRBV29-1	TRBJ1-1	CSVDLEAFF
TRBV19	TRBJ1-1	CASSILSHTEAFF
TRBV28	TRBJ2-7	CASSTNGLVKYF
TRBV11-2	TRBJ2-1	CASSLTFSSGLYNEQFF
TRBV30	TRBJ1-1	CAWFRLQITEAFF
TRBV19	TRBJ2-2	CASSFVGRPNTGELFF
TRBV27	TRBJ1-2	CASSLGTSGTSSYTF
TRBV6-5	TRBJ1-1	CASSYSGQIEAFF
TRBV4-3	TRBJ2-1	CASSPAPAGRASYNEQFF
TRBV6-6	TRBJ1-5	CASLTAAGAQPQHF
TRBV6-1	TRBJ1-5	CASSDSGTLHGNQPQHF
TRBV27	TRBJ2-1	CASSLLGLAQRSYNEQFF
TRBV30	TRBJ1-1	CAWTGELRDTEAFF
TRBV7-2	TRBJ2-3	CASSRTSGKRVGDTQYF
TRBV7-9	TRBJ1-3	CASSLDGNTIYF
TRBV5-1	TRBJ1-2	CASSLDNDRPRDYGYTF
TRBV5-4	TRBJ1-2	CASSPRLTGAGYTF
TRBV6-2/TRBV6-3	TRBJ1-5	CASSSSRQGWDQPQHF
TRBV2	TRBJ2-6	CASSEARGRGANVLTF
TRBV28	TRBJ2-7	CASRRSGGREQYF
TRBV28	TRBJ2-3	CASSLWGGRPDTQYF
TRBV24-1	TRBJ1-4	CATSDPRGGKLFF
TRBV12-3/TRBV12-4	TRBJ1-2	CASSIDGPDGYTF
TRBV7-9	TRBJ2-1	CASSSNVATYNEQFF
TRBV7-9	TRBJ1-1	CASSRSRVANTEAFF